Listed below are T cell receptor beta chains from one sample, sequenced in a study of blood T cell repertoires in COVID-19. Generated by immunoSEQ multiplex PCR, the TCRdb table keeps only in-frame clones and is missing some. The table shows some 160,000 clones, with roughly 74% occurring only once. The sequenced sample consisted of peripheral blood. The source is a woman aged 80 or older with acute or convalescent COVID-19. Each CDR3 is given with its conserved first and last residue. A D gene is named only where the DNA matches it firmly. The size entry is marked missing in some rows and otherwise reads once, few, many or a size class.

TRBV29-1	TRBD1	TRBJ2-1	.	CSVGLQGSSYNEQFF	TGCAGCGTTGGGCTACAGGGGAGCTCCTACAATGAGCAGTTCTTC
TRBV20-1	TRBD1	TRBJ1-5	.	CSASQDRAHQPQHF	TGCAGTGCTAGTCAGGACAGGGCCCATCAGCCCCAGCATTTT
TRBV18	TRBD1	TRBJ2-3	once	CASSLGQGRSTDTQYF	TGTGCCAGCTCACTGGGACAGGGCCGGAGCACAGATACGCAGTATTTT
TRBV3-1/TRBV3-2	TRBD2	TRBJ2-3	.	CASSQVLAGGLQF	TGTGCCAGCAGCCAAGTGCTAGCGGGAGGGCTGCAATTT
TRBV30	.	TRBJ1-4	few	CAWSVGGRAMEKLFF	TGTGCCTGGAGTGTAGGTGGGCGTGCGATGGAAAAACTGTTTTTT
TRBV6-5	TRBD1	TRBJ1-5	.	CASNSGTGGQPQHF	TGTGCCAGCAACTCCGGGACAGGGGGCCAGCCCCAGCATTTT
TRBV12-3/TRBV12-4	.	TRBJ2-1	.	CASSFGSLDEQFF	TGTGCCAGCAGTTTTGGGAGCCTCGATGAGCAGTTCTTC
TRBV19	.	TRBJ2-1	.	CASSIWGVYNEQFF	TGTGCCAGTAGTATTTGGGGCGTCTACAATGAGCAGTTCTTC
TRBV2	TRBD2	TRBJ2-7	.	CASRGTSGRVYEQYF	TGTGCCAGCAGGGGGACTAGCGGTAGGGTGTACGAGCAGTACTTC
TRBV7-2	TRBD2	TRBJ2-1	.	CASSLTSGGYNEQFF	TGTGCCAGCAGCTTGACTAGCGGGGGCTACAATGAGCAGTTCTTC
TRBV5-1	.	TRBJ1-3	.	CASSPRTDGNTIYF	TGCGCCAGCAGCCCAAGGACTGATGGAAACACCATATATTTT
TRBV6-5	TRBD1	TRBJ1-6	.	CASSFSGQGYSPLHF	TGTGCCAGCAGTTTCTCGGGACAGGGGTATTCACCCCTCCACTTT
TRBV28	TRBD2	TRBJ2-5	.	CASRAGVIETQYF	TGTGCCAGCCGAGCGGGAGTCATAGAGACCCAGTACTTC
TRBV6-1	.	TRBJ2-5	.	CASSEAQGGVQWETQYF	TGTGCCAGCAGTGAAGCCCAGGGGGGAGTCCAGTGGGAGACCCAGTACTTC
TRBV3-1/TRBV3-2	.	TRBJ1-3	few	CASSRASGNTIYF	TGTGCCAGCAGCCGCGCCTCTGGAAACACCATATATTTT
TRBV5-1	TRBD2	TRBJ2-1	.	CASILAGGNEQFF	TGCGCCAGCATTCTAGCGGGAGGCAATGAGCAGTTCTTC
TRBV7-2	.	TRBJ1-1	.	CASSLAGGGTEAFF	TGTGCCAGCAGCTTAGCCGGGGGGGGCACTGAAGCTTTCTTT
TRBV11-2	TRBD1	TRBJ2-3	.	CASSKNRGQDTQYF	TGTGCCAGCAGCAAGAACAGGGGGCAGGATACGCAGTATTTT
TRBV3-1/TRBV3-2	.	TRBJ2-5	.	CASSQALGAETQYF	TGTGCCAGCAGCCAAGCCCTGGGGGCAGAGACCCAGTACTTC
TRBV7-2	TRBD2	TRBJ2-7	.	CASSFQLAGGGYEQYF	TGTGCCAGCAGCTTCCAACTAGCGGGAGGGGGGTACGAGCAGTACTTC
TRBV6-5	TRBD1	TRBJ2-7	.	CASARTGGYEQYF	TGTGCCAGCGCTCGAACAGGGGGCTACGAGCAGTACTTC
TRBV11-2	.	TRBJ2-5	.	CASSSLTPRETQYF	TGTGCCAGCAGCTCCCTAACCCCTCGAGAGACCCAGTACTTC
TRBV10-1	.	TRBJ1-1	.	CASSDASAGNTEAFF	TGCGCCAGCAGTGATGCGTCGGCGGGGAACACTGAAGCTTTCTTT
TRBV5-4	.	TRBJ2-1	.	CASSLGGLTAGTYNEQFF	TGTGCCAGCAGCTTGGGGGGTCTGACAGCTGGGACCTACAATGAGCAGTTCTTC
TRBV2	TRBD1	TRBJ1-6	.	CASIPRTGTGSSPLHF	TGTGCCAGCATCCCACGGACAGGGACGGGTAGTTCACCCCTCCACTTT
TRBV3-1/TRBV3-2	.	TRBJ1-1	many	CASSQGSSRAFF	TGTGCCAGCAGCCAAGGGTCGAGCAGGGCTTTCTTT
TRBV4-2	.	TRBJ1-2	.	CASSQDGGAQDYGYTF	TGTGCCAGCAGCCAAGATGGCGGGGCTCAGGACTATGGCTACACCTTC
TRBV7-9	TRBD1	TRBJ2-1	few	CAGRQGNGEQFF	TGTGCCGGAAGACAGGGGAACGGTGAGCAGTTCTTC
TRBV27	.	TRBJ2-2	.	CASSLSIVGQNTGELFF	TGTGCCAGCAGTTTATCGATCGTTGGGCAAAACACCGGGGAGCTGTTTTTT
TRBV5-1	TRBD2	TRBJ2-1	once	CASSPGLAVSEQFF	TGCGCCAGCAGCCCGGGACTAGCGGTGTCCGAGCAGTTCTTC
TRBV7-6	.	TRBJ2-3	few	CASSLTSVGTDTQYF	TGTGCCAGCAGCTTGACTAGTGTGGGCACAGATACGCAGTATTTT
TRBV5-1	TRBD2	TRBJ2-7	few	CASSPSSGGFYEQYF	TGCGCCAGCAGCCCCTCGAGCGGGGGTTTCTACGAGCAGTACTTC
TRBV9	.	TRBJ2-6	.	CASSAQGSGANVLTF	TGTGCCAGCAGCGCTCAGGGGTCAGGGGCCAACGTCCTGACTTTC
TRBV4-1	.	TRBJ1-1	.	CASSQGSGGTEAFF	TGCGCCAGCAGCCAAGGGAGCGGGGGCACTGAAGCTTTCTTT
TRBV9	TRBD2	TRBJ2-2	once	CASSVGPLAAHGTGELFF	TGTGCCAGCAGCGTAGGACCCCTAGCGGCCCATGGGACCGGGGAGCTGTTTTTT
TRBV6-6	TRBD1	TRBJ1-2	.	CASSDPGTGAYGYTF	TGTGCCAGCAGTGACCCCGGGACAGGGGCCTATGGCTACACCTTC
TRBV3-1/TRBV3-2	.	TRBJ2-6	.	CASSQARQMGANVLTF	TGTGCCAGCAGCCAAGCTAGGCAGATGGGGGCCAACGTCCTGACTTTC
TRBV29-1	.	TRBJ1-4	.	CSGKKGSGEKLFF	TGCAGCGGAAAGAAAGGGTCGGGGGAAAAACTGTTTTTT
TRBV5-1	.	TRBJ1-2	.	CASSPAARANYGYTF	TGCGCCAGCAGCCCGGCAGCCAGGGCTAACTATGGCTACACCTTC
TRBV23-1	.	TRBJ1-1	.	CASRPRREMNTEAFF	TGCGCCAGCAGACCGCGCCGTGAAATGAACACTGAAGCTTTCTTT
TRBV30	.	TRBJ2-7	.	CAWCGDTYEQYF	TGTGCCTGGTGTGGAGACACCTACGAGCAGTACTTC
TRBV18	.	TRBJ1-2	few	CASSPRRLDRDGYTF	TGTGCCAGCTCACCAAGGAGGCTAGATAGGGATGGCTACACCTTC
TRBV7-2	.	TRBJ2-7	.	CASSRGQTYEQYF	TGTGCCAGCAGTAGAGGACAGACCTACGAGCAGTACTTC
TRBV5-6	.	TRBJ1-1	.	CASSWTDTEAFF	TGTGCCAGCAGCTGGACAGACACTGAAGCTTTCTTT
TRBV3-1/TRBV3-2	TRBD1	TRBJ2-2	.	CASRRRGRNTGELFF	TGTGCCAGCAGGCGCAGGGGGCGGAACACCGGGGAGCTGTTTTTT
TRBV5-5	TRBD1	TRBJ1-1	.	CASSLDRGSTEAFF	TGTGCCAGCAGCTTGGACAGGGGTAGCACTGAAGCTTTCTTT
TRBV4-2	TRBD1	TRBJ2-3	.	CASSPSDRADTQYF	TGTGCCAGCAGCCCCTCTGACAGGGCCGATACGCAGTATTTT
TRBV9	.	TRBJ2-2	few	CASSSRVSGELFF	TGTGCCAGCAGCTCACGAGTTTCCGGGGAGCTGTTTTTT
TRBV28	.	TRBJ1-1	.	CASTLPQDPAAFF	TGTGCCAGCACCCTACCGCAGGATCCAGCAGCTTTCTTT
TRBV5-1	TRBD2	TRBJ2-5	.	CASSPRGGVETQYF	TGCGCCAGCAGCCCGCGGGGGGGTGTGGAGACCCAGTACTTC